Given below is one TCR beta chain in context. Its specificity is not known. The repertoire was sequenced with immunoSEQ multiplex PCR; TCRdb's copy has only in-frame clones and lacks some. Of 180,000 or so clones in the sample, approximately 94% are singletons; the top ten hold about 3%. The ends were cut back, 5 bases at V and 6 bases at J, with 17 bases in the middle. Germline CDR1 and CDR2: MNHEY and SMNVEV (reference sequence). CDR3 length: 15 residues. The data are from a study of T cell responses to AZD1222 COVID-19 vaccine. Study overall: Both about-4-week and about-12-week second-dose recipients were combined.

Regarding the study as a whole: Nearly half of unique spike-specific TCRs reportedly avoided B.1.351 and B.1.1.7 mutated regions.

Sequenced material: peripheral blood, taken on day 0 of AZD1222 vaccination. This sequence originates from an adult in good health. J is TRBJ2-1 and V is TRBV27, with D perhaps matching TRBD1 or TRBD2 (5 bases each). CDR3 in amino acids: CASSTKPGTVNEQFF. CDR3 sequence (DNA): TGTGCCAGCAGTACTAAGCCCGGGACCGTCAATGAGCAGTTCTTC.